The 27 T cell receptor beta chains below all came from one sample that was sequenced in a study of T cell changes during pregnancy in multiple sclerosis. Here immunoSEQ multiplex PCR was the method, and the copy in TCRdb shows in-frame clones only, minus some. The table includes about 70,000 clones, 90% to 95% detected once. Sequencing used peripheral blood, obtained in the second trimester of pregnancy. The receptors were gathered from a female donor in good health, enrolled as a control in a pregnancy study.

The chain couples TRBV4-3 to TRBJ2-7, with D tentatively TRBD2 (5 bases). Trimming took 1 base from V and 0 from J, leaving 7 bases between them. The CDR3 contains 14 residues. Germline assignment: CDR1 LGHNA and CDR2 YSLEER. This CDR3 reads CASSQVGVSYEQYF. As DNA, the CDR3 is TGCGCCAGCAGCCAAGTCGGGGTCTCCTACGAGCAGTACTTC.

The chain carries TRBV5-5 and TRBJ2-2; 9 bases are a match to TRBD1. The germline gives CDR1 SGHKS, CDR2 YYEKEE (reference sequence). This CDR3 is 18 amino acids long. Trimming removed 2 bases from V and 2 bases from J; junction bases left unmatched: 10. CDR3 DNA sequence: TGTGCCAGCAGCTTAGAGGGACAGGGATGGGCTAACACCGGGGAGCTGTTTTTT. It specifies CASSLEGQGWANTGELFF. The full variable domain, rest sourced from reference TRBV5-5 and TRBJ2-2, is DAGVTQSPTHLIKTRGQQVTLRCSPISGHKSVSWYQQVLGQGPQFIFQYYEKEERGRGNFPDRFSARQFPNYSSELNVNALLLGDSALYLCASSLEGQGWANTGELFFGEGSRLTVL.

This chain links TRBV4-1 with TRBJ1-5, with 11 bases identical to TRBD1. The CDR3 is made up of 16 amino acids. Looked up from germline, CDR1 is MGHRA and CDR2 is YSYEKL. The J segment lost 6 bases and the V segment lost 4 bases, leaving 8 bases of the junction unmatched. As DNA, the CDR3 is TGCGCCAGCAGCCGTACGGACAGGGGGCGAGGTCAGCCCCAGCATTTT. The encoded protein is CASSRTDRGRGQPQHF.

The chain joins TRBV7-2 to TRBJ1-1; 7 nucleotides align to TRBD1. The CDR3 is 15 residues long. CDR1 and CDR2 (germline): SGHTA, FQGNSA. Trimming took 5 bases from V and 0 from J; bases not matched to a gene: 6. As DNA, the CDR3 is TGTGCCAGCAGCGCTCAACAGGGGATGAACACTGAAGCTTTCTTT. Residues: CASSAQQGMNTEAFF.

The rearrangement joins TRBV29-1 to TRBJ1-2; 11 positions match TRBD1. Germline loops: CDR1 SQVTM, CDR2 ANQGSEA. The CDR3 is 16 amino acids. V was pared by 3 bases and J by 4 bases, with 10 bases of the junction left unmatched. CDR3 bases: TGCAGCGTTGAGGGACAGGGGGAAACTATACGCTATGGCTACACCTTC. Encoded protein: CSVEGQGETIRYGYTF. Full variable domain (outside the CDR3, taken from reference TRBV29-1 and TRBJ1-2): SAVISQKPSRDICQRGTSLTIQCQVDSQVTMMFWYRQQPGQSLTLIATANQGSEATYESGFVIDKFPISRPNLTFSTLTVSNMSPEDSSIYLCSVEGQGETIRYGYTFGSGTRLTVV.

This clone was seen only once. The chain has TRBV9 and TRBJ1-1; TRBD1 matches at 9 bases. This CDR3 spans 15 amino acids. In germline, CDR1 is SGDLS, CDR2 YYNGEE. Trimming at V came to 3 bases and at J to 3 bases, leaving 6 bases not matched to a gene. CDR3 sequence reads: CASSASGQGDTEAFF. CDR3 nucleotide sequence: TGTGCCAGCAGCGCGTCGGGACAGGGTGACACTGAAGCTTTCTTT.

This chain uses TRBV6-6 with TRBJ1-1; no definite D call. Trimming stripped 2 bases from V and 7 bases from J, with 11 bases between. Germline CDR1 reads MNHNY; CDR2 reads SVGAGI (reference sequence). The CDR3 consists of 13 residues. The CDR3 region has the DNA TGTGCCAGCAGTTACCGCCAGGTTGGTGAAGCTTTCTTT. Translated: CASSYRQVGEAFF.

Only one count was recorded for this clone. This chain joins TRBV7-8 and TRBJ1-5, with 7 bases aligning to TRBD1. V lost 1 base, J lost 4 bases, and 4 bases stayed unmatched. This CDR3 region has 15 residues. The germline CDR1 and CDR2 sequences are SGHVS and FQNEAQ. The CDR3 region is CASSLGSGGNQPQHF. The CDR3 DNA sequence: TGTGCCAGCAGCTTAGGGTCAGGGGGGAATCAGCCCCAGCATTTT.

A note on this clone: The sample holds other DNA sequences that translate to the same CDR3. The rearrangement joins TRBV4-3 to TRBJ2-1, with a tentative D call TRBD1 (5 bases). CDR1 LGHNA and CDR2 YSLEER come from the germline V gene. The CDR3 spans 15 residues. V lost 2 bases and J lost 3, with 11 bases in between. DNA of the CDR3: TGCGCCAGCAGCCAAAGGCAGGGCATCTACAATGAGCAGTTCTTC. Its protein product is CASSQRQGIYNEQFF.

The V gene is TRBV28, the J gene TRBJ2-1; TRBD2 agrees at 8 bases. Germline CDR1 reads MDHEN; CDR2 reads SYDVKM. The CDR3 is made up of 14 amino acids. V dropped 3 bases and J dropped 4; count of bases not matched to a gene: 2. The CDR3 nucleotides are TGTGCCAGCAGTTTTAGCGGGGCGTACAATGAGCAGTTCTTC. The encoded protein is CASSFSGAYNEQFF. Supplemented by reference TRBV28 and TRBJ2-1, the full variable domain reads DVKVTQSSRYLVKRTGEKVFLECVQDMDHENMFWYRQDPGLGLRLIYFSYDVKMKEKGDIPEGYSVSREKKERFSLILESASTNQTSMYLCASSFSGAYNEQFFGPGTRLTVL.

The chain carries TRBV5-4 and TRBJ2-2; TRBD1 matches 11 bases. With V trimmed by 0 bases and J by 0 bases, 1 base remained unmatched. This CDR3 region has 17 residues. The germline V gene encodes CDR1 SGHNT and CDR2 YYREEE (reference sequence). The CDR3: CASSLAGQGANTGELFF. CDR3 DNA: TGTGCCAGCAGCTTGGCGGGACAGGGGGCGAACACCGGGGAGCTGTTTTTT.

The chain employs TRBV13 and TRBJ1-2; D is uncertain. Germline lookup yields CDR1 PRHDT and CDR2 FYEKMQ (reference sequence). Trimming left V 0 bases short and J 4 bases short, with 9 bases between. The CDR3 has 14 amino acids. The CDR3 protein is CASSLGTDAYGYTF. The CDR3, as DNA: TGTGCCAGCAGCTTAGGTACAGACGCCTATGGCTACACCTTC.

The sample holds one count of this clone. The V call is TRBV29-1, the J call TRBJ2-5; tentative D call: TRBD2 (6 bases). The CDR3 has 12 amino acids. The ends were cut back, 6 bases at V and 4 bases at J, with 12 bases in the middle. Germline V lookup: CDR1 SQVTM, CDR2 ANQGSEA. DNA of the CDR3: TGCAGCGTAGTTAGGGAGGCAGAGACCCAGTACTTC. Amino acids: CSVVREAETQYF.

V usage is TRBV2 and J usage is TRBJ1-5, with D perhaps matching TRBD1 (5 bases). The ends were cut back, 4 bases at V and 11 bases at J, with 15 bases in the middle. Germline loops: CDR1 SNHLY, CDR2 FYNNEI. The CDR3 length is 13 residues. This CDR3 reads CASSGGELVAQHF. Written as DNA, the CDR3 is TGTGCCAGCAGTGGGGGGGAGCTGGTGGCCCAGCATTTT.

The V call is TRBV10-3, the J call TRBJ1-1; possible D gene TRBD1, 5 bases. CDR1 is ENHRY and CDR2 is SYGVKD in the germline V gene. The V end was cut by 2 bases, the J end by 1 base, with 11 bases between. The CDR3 covers 15 residues. The CDR3 reads CAISEPYDRNTEAFF. CDR3 DNA sequence: TGTGCCATCAGTGAGCCGTATGACAGGAACACTGAAGCTTTCTTT.

The rearrangement joins TRBV25-1 to TRBJ1-2; the match to TRBD1 covers 7 bases. This CDR3 spans 15 amino acids. Per germline, CDR1 MGHDK and CDR2 SYGVNS. Trimming cost V 4 bases and J 7 bases; bases outside gene matches: 12. In DNA, the CDR3 is TGTGCCAGCAGTGGCCACGGGACAGCATTAGTTGGCTACACCTTC. This sequence encodes CASSGHGTALVGYTF.

The chain carries TRBV4-1 and TRBJ1-6; 8 positions agree with TRBD1. The CDR3 contains 15 residues. V lost 2 bases, J lost 9 bases, and 6 bases stayed unmatched. Per the germline V gene, CDR1 is MGHRA and CDR2 is YSYEKL. The CDR3: CASSQQDRDSSPLHF. In DNA form, the CDR3 reads TGCGCCAGCAGCCAACAGGACAGGGACAGTTCACCCCTCCACTTT.

The chain uses TRBV7-6 and TRBJ1-1; D gene ambiguous. The length of the CDR3 is 13 residues. The germline V gene encodes CDR1 SGHVS and CDR2 FNYEAQ. V was pared by 1 base and J by 2 bases, with 5 bases between. The CDR3 spells CASSLVVNTEAFF. The CDR3 nucleotides are TGTGCCAGCAGCTTAGTAGTCAACACTGAAGCTTTCTTT.

V gene TRBV4-3 combines with J gene TRBJ2-7, with D uncertain. V was pared by 1 base and J by 5 bases, with 3 bases between. Germline V lookup: CDR1 LGHNA, CDR2 YSLEER. CDR3 length: 11 amino acids. The CDR3 sequence: CASSQANEQYF. CDR3 sequence (DNA): TGCGCCAGCAGCCAAGCAAACGAGCAGTACTTC.

The chain links TRBV9 to TRBJ2-1; TRBD1 is a possible D gene (6 bases). The V end lost 2 bases, the J end lost 2 bases, and 8 bases lay between the germline ends. The CDR3 covers 14 residues. The germline V gene encodes CDR1 SGDLS and CDR2 YYNGEE. The CDR3 loop reads CASSVGTTYNEQFF. CDR3 nucleotides: TGTGCCAGCAGCGTCGGGACAACCTACAATGAGCAGTTCTTC.

The table lists this clone with a few counts. This chain connects TRBV27 to TRBJ1-2, with unresolved D. CDR1 is MNHEY and CDR2 is SMNVEV in the germline V gene (reference sequence). Trimming cost V 5 bases and J 4 bases, with 14 bases left between them. The CDR3 runs to 14 residues. This chain's CDR3 is CASSPNGLVYGYTF. Here the CDR3 DNA reads TGTGCCAGCAGTCCTAACGGACTGGTCTATGGCTACACCTTC.

The chain links TRBV5-1 to TRBJ1-5, with TRBD1 matching over 9 bases. V was pared by 4 bases and J by 6 bases, with 8 bases of the junction left unmatched. This CDR3 contains 15 residues. Germline V gene lookup returns CDR1 SGHRS and CDR2 YFSETQ. CDR3 residues: CASSLGDRVGQPQHF. CDR3 nucleotide sequence: TGCGCCAGCAGCCTAGGGGACAGGGTGGGTCAGCCCCAGCATTTT.

J is TRBJ1-1 and V is TRBV7-9, with 11 positions matching TRBD1. Germline V gives CDR1 SEHNR, CDR2 FQNEAQ (reference sequence). The CDR3 covers 15 residues. V was clipped by 6 bases and J by 1 base; unmatched bases: 4. The CDR3 here is CASRGTGGGNTEAFF. CDR3 DNA sequence: TGTGCCAGCAGGGGGACAGGGGGAGGGAACACTGAAGCTTTCTTT.

The chain recombines TRBV30 with TRBJ1-6; 9 nucleotides line up with TRBD1. This CDR3 is 16 amino acids long. CDR1 GTSNPN and CDR2 SVGIG come from the germline V gene (reference sequence). After removal of 6 bases from V and 5 bases from J, the junction contained 11 bases not matched to a gene. The CDR3: CACTPGGTGHNSPLHF. DNA of the CDR3: TGTGCCTGCACACCAGGCGGGACAGGGCATAATTCACCCCTCCACTTT.

The CDR3 region has the DNA TGTGCCAGCTCACCAGGGCGCGAGCAGTACTTC. Translated: CASSPGREQYF. The genes are TRBV18 and TRBJ2-7; D call uncertain. Germline V gene data show CDR1 as KGHSH and CDR2 as LQKENI. CDR3 size: 11 residues. V dropped 2 bases and J dropped 6 bases, with 5 bases sitting between them.

The rearrangement links TRBV7-2 to TRBJ1-3, with D tentatively TRBD1 (5 bases). V was cut by 5 bases and J by 0 bases, with 11 bases left in between. The CDR3 is made up of 15 amino acids. Germline lookup yields CDR1 SGHTA and CDR2 FQGNSA. CDR3 sequence: CASSLKTDSGNTIYF. CDR3 DNA: TGTGCCAGCAGCCTTAAGACAGACTCTGGAAACACCATATATTTT.

Here the CDR3 DNA reads TGTGCCAGCAGCGTAGCGGTGGTAGGGGCAGCAACCCACTATGGCTACACCTTC. Amino acid sequence: CASSVAVVGAATHYGYTF. V gene TRBV9 combines with J gene TRBJ1-2, with a tentative D call TRBD1 (5 bases). The CDR3 extends over 18 amino acids. The V gene's germline CDR1 is SGDLS and CDR2 YYNGEE. Deletions cut 0 bases from V and 3 bases from J, with 21 bases between.